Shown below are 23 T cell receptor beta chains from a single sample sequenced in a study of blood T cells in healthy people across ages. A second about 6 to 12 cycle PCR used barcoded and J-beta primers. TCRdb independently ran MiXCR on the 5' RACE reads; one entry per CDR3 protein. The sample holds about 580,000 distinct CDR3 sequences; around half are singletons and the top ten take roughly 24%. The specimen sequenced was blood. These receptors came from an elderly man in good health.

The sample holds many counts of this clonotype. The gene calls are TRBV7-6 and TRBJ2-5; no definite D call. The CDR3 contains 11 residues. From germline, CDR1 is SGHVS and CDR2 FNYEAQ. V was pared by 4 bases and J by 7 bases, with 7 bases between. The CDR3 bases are TGTGCCAGCAGCTCGGCAGGGACCCAGTACTTC. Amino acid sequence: CASSSAGTQYF.

The CDR3 region is CASSDFPDTQYF. The DNA of the CDR3 is TGTGCCAGCAGTGACTTCCCAGATACGCAGTATTTT. The gene calls are TRBV2 and TRBJ2-3; D not resolved. Germline CDR1 reads SNHLY; CDR2 reads FYNNEI. CDR3 size: 12 residues. V lost 3 bases and J lost 4, with 5 bases in between.

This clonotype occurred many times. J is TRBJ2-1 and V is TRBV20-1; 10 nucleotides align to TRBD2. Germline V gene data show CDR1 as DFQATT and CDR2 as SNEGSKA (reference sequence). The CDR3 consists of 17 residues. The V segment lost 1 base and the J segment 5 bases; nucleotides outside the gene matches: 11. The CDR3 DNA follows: TGCAGTGCTAGAGGGGACTTTCTAGCGGGAGTAGACAATGAGCAGTTCTTC. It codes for CSARGDFLAGVDNEQFF.

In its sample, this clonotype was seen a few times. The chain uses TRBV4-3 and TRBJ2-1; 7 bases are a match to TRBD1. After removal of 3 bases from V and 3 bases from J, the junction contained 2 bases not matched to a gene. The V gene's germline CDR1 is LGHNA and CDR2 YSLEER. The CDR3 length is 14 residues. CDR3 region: CASSHGTDYNEQFF. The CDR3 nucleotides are TGCGCCAGCAGCCACGGGACAGACTACAATGAGCAGTTCTTC.

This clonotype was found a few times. This CDR3 reads CASRHSTADSTRRDTQYF. Here the CDR3 DNA reads TGTGCCAGCAGACATAGCACTGCTGACAGCACTAGGAGAGATACGCAGTATTTT. J is TRBJ2-3 and V is TRBV11-1; D assignment may be TRBD1 or TRBD2 (5 bases each). Trimming left V 6 bases short and J 5 bases short, with 27 bases between. CDR3 length: 18 residues. Germline V CDR1 and CDR2: SGHAT, FQDESV (reference sequence). Looking up the rest from reference TRBV11-1 and TRBJ2-3 gives the full variable domain: EAEVAQSPRYKITEKSQAVAFWCDPISGHATLYWYRQILGQGPELLVQFQDESVVDDSQLPKDRFSAERLKGVDSTLKIQPAELGDSAMYLCASRHSTADSTRRDTQYFGPGTRLTVL.

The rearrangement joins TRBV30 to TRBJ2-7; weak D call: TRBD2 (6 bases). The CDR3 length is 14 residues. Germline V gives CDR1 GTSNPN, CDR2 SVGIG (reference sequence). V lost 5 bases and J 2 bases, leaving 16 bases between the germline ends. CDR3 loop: CAWEGFTGAYEQYF. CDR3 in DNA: TGTGCCTGGGAGGGGTTTACGGGGGCCTACGAGCAGTACTTC.

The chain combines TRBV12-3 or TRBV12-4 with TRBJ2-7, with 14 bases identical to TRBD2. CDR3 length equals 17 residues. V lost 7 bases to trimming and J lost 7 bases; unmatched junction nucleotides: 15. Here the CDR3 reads CASTTGLAGDSSYEQYF. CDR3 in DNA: TGTGCCAGCACTACGGGACTAGCGGGGGATAGTTCGTATGAGCAGTACTTC.

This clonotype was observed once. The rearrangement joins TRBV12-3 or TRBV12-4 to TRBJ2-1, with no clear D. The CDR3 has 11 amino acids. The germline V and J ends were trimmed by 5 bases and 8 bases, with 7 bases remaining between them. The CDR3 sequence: CASSQSHEQFF. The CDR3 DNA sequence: TGTGCCAGCAGTCAATCCCATGAGCAGTTCTTC.

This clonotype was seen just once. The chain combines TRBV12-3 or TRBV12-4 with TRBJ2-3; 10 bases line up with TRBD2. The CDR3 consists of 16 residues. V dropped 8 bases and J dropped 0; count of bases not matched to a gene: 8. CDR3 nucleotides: TGTGCCAGCGCCGAGCGGGGGGGAAGCAGCACAGATACGCAGTATTTT. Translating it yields CASAERGGSSTDTQYF.

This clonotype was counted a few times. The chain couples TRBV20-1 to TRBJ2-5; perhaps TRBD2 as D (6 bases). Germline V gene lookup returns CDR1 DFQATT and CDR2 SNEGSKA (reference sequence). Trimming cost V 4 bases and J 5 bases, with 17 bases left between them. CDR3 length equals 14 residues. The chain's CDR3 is CSATPGLGRETQYF. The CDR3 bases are TGCAGTGCTACACCGGGACTGGGGAGGGAGACCCAGTACTTC.

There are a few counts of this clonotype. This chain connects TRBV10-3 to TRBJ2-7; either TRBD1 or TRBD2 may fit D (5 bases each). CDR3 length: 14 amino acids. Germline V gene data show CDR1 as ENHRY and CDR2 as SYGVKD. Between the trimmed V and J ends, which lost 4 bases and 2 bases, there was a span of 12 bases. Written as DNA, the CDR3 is TGTGCCATCAGTGTCTCGGGGACCACCTACGAGCAGTACTTC. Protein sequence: CAISVSGTTYEQYF.

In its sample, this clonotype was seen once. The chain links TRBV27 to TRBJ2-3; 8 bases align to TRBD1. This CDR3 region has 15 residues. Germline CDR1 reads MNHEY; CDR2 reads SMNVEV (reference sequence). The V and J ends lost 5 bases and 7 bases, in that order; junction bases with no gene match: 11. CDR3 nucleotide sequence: TGTGCCAGCAGTCCCCGGACAGGGCGGGCTCATACGCAGTATTTT. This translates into CASSPRTGRAHTQYF.

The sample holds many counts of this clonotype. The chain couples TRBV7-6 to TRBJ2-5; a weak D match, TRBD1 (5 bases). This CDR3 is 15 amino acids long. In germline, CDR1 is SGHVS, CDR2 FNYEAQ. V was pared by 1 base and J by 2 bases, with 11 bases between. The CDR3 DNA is TGTGCCAGCAGCTTAGATAGCCAGGGACAAGAGACCCAGTACTTC. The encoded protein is CASSLDSQGQETQYF.

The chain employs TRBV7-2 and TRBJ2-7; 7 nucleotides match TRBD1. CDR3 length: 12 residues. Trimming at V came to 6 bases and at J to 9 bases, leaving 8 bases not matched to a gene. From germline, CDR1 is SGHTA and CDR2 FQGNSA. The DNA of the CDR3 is TGTGCCAGCAGTCCAACAGGGGCCTCGCAGTACTTC. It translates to CASSPTGASQYF. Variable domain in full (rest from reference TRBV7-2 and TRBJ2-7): GAGVSQSPSNKVTEKGKDVELRCDPISGHTALYWYRQSLGQGLEFLIYFQGNSAPDKSGLPSDRFSAERTGGSVSTLTIQRTQQEDSAVYLCASSPTGASQYFGPGTRLTVT.

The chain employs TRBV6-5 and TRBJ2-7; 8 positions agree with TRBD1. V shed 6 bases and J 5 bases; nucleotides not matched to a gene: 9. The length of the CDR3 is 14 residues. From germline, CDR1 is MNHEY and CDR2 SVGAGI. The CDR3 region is CASRDIRGRNEQYF. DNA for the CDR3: TGTGCCAGCAGAGACATCAGGGGGCGGAACGAGCAGTACTTC.

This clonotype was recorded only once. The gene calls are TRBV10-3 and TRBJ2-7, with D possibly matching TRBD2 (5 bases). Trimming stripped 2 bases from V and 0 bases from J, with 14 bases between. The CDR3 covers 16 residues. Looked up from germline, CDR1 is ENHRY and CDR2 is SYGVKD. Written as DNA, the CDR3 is TGTGCCATCAGTGAGGCTAGCTATCTAAGCTCCTACGAGCAGTACTTC. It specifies CAISEASYLSSYEQYF.

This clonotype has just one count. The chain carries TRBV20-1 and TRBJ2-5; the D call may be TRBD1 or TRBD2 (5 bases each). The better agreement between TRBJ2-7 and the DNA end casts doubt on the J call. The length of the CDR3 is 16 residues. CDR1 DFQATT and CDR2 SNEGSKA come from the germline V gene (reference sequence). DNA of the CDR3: TGCAGTGCTAGAGATTGGGGGATCGGAACTAAATACGAGCAGTACTTC. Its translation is CSARDWGIGTKYEQYF.

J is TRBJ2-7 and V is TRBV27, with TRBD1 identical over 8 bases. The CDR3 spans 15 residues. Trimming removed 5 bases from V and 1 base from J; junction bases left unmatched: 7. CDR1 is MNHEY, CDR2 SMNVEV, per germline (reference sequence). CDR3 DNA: TGTGCCAGCAGTCGGTTGGGACAGGAGTCCTACGAGCAGTACTTC. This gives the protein CASSRLGQESYEQYF.

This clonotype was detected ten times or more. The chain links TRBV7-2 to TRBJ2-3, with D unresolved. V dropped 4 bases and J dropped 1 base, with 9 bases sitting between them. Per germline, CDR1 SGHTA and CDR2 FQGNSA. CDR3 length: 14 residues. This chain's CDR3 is CASSYPTGTDTQYF. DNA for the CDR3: TGTGCCAGCAGCTATCCCACAGGCACAGATACGCAGTATTTT.

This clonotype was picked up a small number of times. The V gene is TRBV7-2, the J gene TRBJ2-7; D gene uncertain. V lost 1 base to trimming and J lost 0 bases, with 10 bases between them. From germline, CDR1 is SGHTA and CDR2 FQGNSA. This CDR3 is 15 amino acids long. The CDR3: CASSLGQASSYEQYF. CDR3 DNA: TGTGCCAGCAGCTTAGGCCAGGCGAGCTCCTACGAGCAGTACTTC. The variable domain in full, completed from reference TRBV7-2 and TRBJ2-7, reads GAGVSQSPSNKVTEKGKDVELRCDPISGHTALYWYRQSLGQGLEFLIYFQGNSAPDKSGLPSDRFSAERTGGSVSTLTIQRTQQEDSAVYLCASSLGQASSYEQYFGPGTRLTVT.

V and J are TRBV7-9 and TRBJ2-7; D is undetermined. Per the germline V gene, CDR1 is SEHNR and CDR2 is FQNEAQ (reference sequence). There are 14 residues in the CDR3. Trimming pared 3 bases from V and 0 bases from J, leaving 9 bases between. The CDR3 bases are TGTGCCAGCAGCTTCAGGTCCCCCTCCTACGAGCAGTACTTC. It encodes CASSFRSPSYEQYF.

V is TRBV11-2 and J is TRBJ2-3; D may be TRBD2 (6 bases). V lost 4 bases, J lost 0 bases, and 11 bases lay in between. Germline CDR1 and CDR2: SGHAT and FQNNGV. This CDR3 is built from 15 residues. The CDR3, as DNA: TGTGCCAGCAGCTCCCGCGGGGACAGCACAGATACGCAGTATTTT. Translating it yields CASSSRGDSTDTQYF.

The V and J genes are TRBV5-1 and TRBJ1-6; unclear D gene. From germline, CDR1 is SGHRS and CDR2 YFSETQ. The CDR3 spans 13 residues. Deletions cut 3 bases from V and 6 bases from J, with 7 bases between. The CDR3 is CASSSGFNSPLHF. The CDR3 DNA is TGCGCCAGCAGCTCAGGCTTTAATTCACCCCTCCACTTT.